Ten or more counts support the clone carrying this TCR beta chain. The data were taken from a study of breast tumors, draining lymph nodes, adjacent tissues. Samples came from axillary lymph nodes draining the breast cancer. TCRdb processed the multiplex PCR reads anew with MiXCR; each CDR3 protein has one entry. This table holds about 270,000 distinct CDR3 sequences, roughly 31% found once. Germline CDR1 reads LGHNA; CDR2 reads YSLEER. The CDR3 has 14 residues. V was pared by 5 bases and J by 5 bases, with 16 bases between. The specimen sequenced was axillary lymph node tissue. The receptor's source is a female donor with breast cancer. Some clones in this sample may be carry-over from other donors' samples. The V call is TRBV4-3, the J call TRBJ2-7; D is perhaps TRBD1 (6 bases). CDR3 protein: CASSVRAGAHEQYF. CDR3 nucleotide sequence: TGCGCCAGCAGCGTAAGGGCAGGGGCCCACGAGCAGTACTTC.